This passage covers 23 T cell receptor beta chains from one sample sequenced in a study of OX40 agonist ivuxolimab in advanced cancers. Generated by immunoSEQ multiplex PCR, the TCRdb table keeps only in-frame clones and is missing some. The table lists fewer than 65,000 clones, 87% of them singletons. This material consisted of CD4+ or CD8+ T cells sorted from blood, taken in a trial of the OX40 agonist ivuxolimab. These receptors came from an adult with an advanced solid tumor such as melanoma, head and neck, liver or kidney cancer.

The gene calls are TRBV7-3 and TRBJ2-6; TRBD1 matches at 10 bases. V shed 4 bases and J 0 bases; nucleotides not matched to a gene: 3. Germline-derived CDR1 and CDR2 are SGHTA and FQGTGA. CDR3 length: 17 amino acids. The CDR3 reads CASSSTGGSSGANVLTF. CDR3 coding DNA: TGTGCCAGCAGCTCGACAGGGGGCAGCTCTGGGGCCAACGTCCTGACTTTC.

The chain recombines TRBV19 with TRBJ2-7; D not resolved. V was trimmed by 3 bases and J by 5 bases, leaving 5 bases between them. This CDR3 is 11 amino acids long. Per germline, CDR1 LNHDA and CDR2 SQIVND (reference sequence). The CDR3 DNA reads TGTGCCAGTAGTATTAAAGACGAGCAGTACTTC. Translating it yields CASSIKDEQYF.

This clone was counted once. This chain joins TRBV7-2 and TRBJ2-5; TRBD2 agrees at 8 bases. There are 14 residues in the CDR3. Germline CDR1 SGHTA, CDR2 FQGNSA. Unmatched junction bases numbered 7, after V lost 5 bases and J lost 5 bases. The CDR3 nucleotides are TGTGCCAGCAGCGCCGGGGGGGCGGGGGAGACCCAGTACTTC. It translates to CASSAGGAGETQYF.

The V gene is TRBV7-6, the J gene TRBJ1-1; D is ambiguous. V was pared by 4 bases and J by 0 bases, with 12 bases between. The CDR3 contains 15 residues. Per germline, CDR1 SGHVS and CDR2 FNYEAQ. Here the CDR3 reads CASSSPLGMNTEAFF. As DNA, the CDR3 is TGTGCCAGCAGCTCCCCTTTAGGCATGAACACTGAAGCTTTCTTT.

This chain joins TRBV18 and TRBJ1-1; D gene uncertain. This CDR3 has 13 residues. Germline V lookup: CDR1 KGHSH, CDR2 LQKENI. Trimming removed 8 bases at V and 0 bases at J, with 10 bases between. CDR3 sequence: CASPTSLNTEAFF. CDR3 DNA sequence: TGTGCCAGCCCCACCTCTCTGAACACTGAAGCTTTCTTT.

The chain recombines TRBV14 with TRBJ1-4; no definite D call. Between the trimmed V and J ends, which lost 1 base and 4 bases, there was a span of 16 bases. The CDR3 sequence is 17 residues long. From germline, CDR1 is SGHDN and CDR2 FVKESK. Written as DNA, the CDR3 is TGTGCCAGCAGCCAAGTGGGGTCGGCAGTAGATAATGAAAAACTGTTTTTT. Translating it yields CASSQVGSAVDNEKLFF.

The genes are TRBV5-4 and TRBJ2-7; D gene unclear. Germline assignment: CDR1 SGHNT and CDR2 YYREEE (reference sequence). V was cut by 1 base and J by 5 bases, with 10 bases left in between. CDR3 size: 13 residues. In DNA form, the CDR3 reads TGTGCCAGCAGCTTGCGGTCAGGAAACGAGCAGTACTTC. It specifies CASSLRSGNEQYF.

This clone was observed a few times. This sequence joins TRBV7-6 and TRBJ1-4; D is ambiguous. V lost 3 bases to trimming and J lost 9 bases, with 11 bases between them. This CDR3 is built from 13 residues. Germline lookup yields CDR1 SGHVS and CDR2 FNYEAQ. In DNA form, the CDR3 reads TGTGCCAGCAGCTTGTCGGGAGGGCAAAAACTGTTTTTT. Translation gives CASSLSGGQKLFF.

This clone has only a few counts. Here the CDR3 reads CASSVVRGYGYTF. CDR3 DNA: TGTGCCAGCAGCGTAGTCCGGGGCTATGGCTACACCTTC. This chain uses TRBV9 with TRBJ1-2; D call uncertain. The germline V gene has CDR1 SGDLS and CDR2 YYNGEE. The V gene lost 0 bases and the J gene lost 4 bases, with 7 bases spanning the gap. This CDR3 is 13 amino acids long.

The chain couples TRBV6-1 to TRBJ2-7, with TRBD1 matching over 9 bases. There are 14 residues in the CDR3. The germline V gene has CDR1 MNHNS and CDR2 SASEGT. The ends lost 6 bases at V and 8 bases at J; junction bases unmatched: 11. CDR3 in amino acids: CASSLRTGELQQYF. The CDR3 DNA is TGTGCCAGCAGCCTCCGGACAGGGGAACTCCAGCAGTACTTC.

About this clone: This CDR3 is missing its conserved last phenylalanine or tryptophan, likely due to a read error. The V gene is TRBV30, the J gene TRBJ1-1, with D possibly TRBD1 on 5 matching bases. The CDR3 has 15 amino acids. The ends were cut back, 2 bases at V and 4 bases at J, with 17 bases in the middle. Germline CDR1 GTSNPN, CDR2 SVGIG (reference sequence). CDR3 coding DNA: TGTGCCTGGAGTACCAAGGACACGCCGAGCACTGAAGCTTTCCTT. This sequence encodes CAWSTKDTPSTEAFL.

This clone was counted a few times. The chain uses TRBV5-4 and TRBJ2-2; TRBD1 aligns across 7 bases. The junction had 2 bases not matched to a gene; V was cut back by 0 bases and J by 3 bases. CDR3 length equals 15 residues. Germline lookup yields CDR1 SGHNT and CDR2 YYREEE (reference sequence). The CDR3 bases are TGTGCCAGCAGCTTGGTTCAGGGGGACACCGGGGAGCTGTTTTTT. Translated: CASSLVQGDTGELFF.

The chain carries TRBV27 and TRBJ1-1; perhaps TRBD1 as D (5 bases). CDR3 size: 13 residues. Between the trimmed V and J ends, which lost 6 bases and 2 bases, there was a span of 10 bases. Germline lookup yields CDR1 MNHEY and CDR2 SMNVEV (reference sequence). CDR3 residues: CASSVRGNTEAFF. CDR3 DNA sequence: TGTGCCAGCAGCGTTCGGGGCAACACTGAAGCTTTCTTT.

The chain carries TRBV6-1 and TRBJ2-7; D remains unclear. CDR3 size: 15 residues. Per the germline V gene, CDR1 is MNHNS and CDR2 is SASEGT. The V end lost 7 bases, the J end lost 1 base, and 17 bases lay between the germline ends. CDR3 sequence: CASTLERQASYEQYF. As DNA, the CDR3 is TGTGCCAGCACCCTAGAGAGGCAGGCTTCCTACGAGCAGTACTTC.

The rearrangement uses TRBV11-3 and TRBJ2-5; D remains unclear. CDR1 SGHNT and CDR2 YENEEA come from the germline V gene. The CDR3 consists of 14 residues. Trimming removed 5 bases from V and 5 bases from J, with 15 bases in between. CDR3 sequence (DNA): TGTGCCAGCAGCCCAGACGGCTCCGGGGAGACCCAGTACTTC. Translated, it gives CASSPDGSGETQYF.

This clone was counted a single time. The V gene is TRBV27, the J gene TRBJ1-3; D unclear. CDR1 is MNHEY and CDR2 is SMNVEV in the germline V gene (reference sequence). The CDR3 runs to 14 residues. Trimming stripped 2 bases from V and 0 bases from J, with 5 bases between. CDR3 in DNA: TGTGCCAGCAGTTTAGATGTCTCTGGAAACACCATATATTTT. Amino acid sequence: CASSLDVSGNTIYF.

V is TRBV19 and J is TRBJ1-5; no firm D call. The germline V and J ends were trimmed by 6 bases and 1 base, with 4 bases remaining between them. This CDR3 contains 12 residues. The germline V gene encodes CDR1 LNHDA and CDR2 SQIVND (reference sequence). The CDR3 loop reads CASSVSNQPQHF. As DNA, the CDR3 is TGTGCCAGTAGCGTAAGCAATCAGCCCCAGCATTTT.

Worth noting for this clone: The sample has other DNA sequences that encode this CDR3 too. CDR3 protein: CASSPPRGSGANVLTF. The CDR3 nucleotides are TGTGCCAGCAGTCCTCCTCGGGGCTCTGGGGCCAACGTCCTGACTTTC. This chain links TRBV27 with TRBJ2-6, with a possible D match to TRBD2 (5 bases). The germline V and J ends were trimmed by 5 bases and 0 bases, with 11 bases remaining between them. CDR1 and CDR2 from the germline V gene are MNHEY and SMNVEV (reference sequence). CDR3 length equals 16 residues.

V and J are TRBV7-2 and TRBJ2-5, with D possibly TRBD2 on 6 matching bases. Germline CDR1 reads SGHTA; CDR2 reads FQGNSA. The germline V and J ends were trimmed by 2 bases and 4 bases, with 11 bases remaining between them. CDR3 length equals 14 residues. Here the CDR3 DNA reads TGTGCCAGCAGCTTACTCCCGGGACTAGAGACCCAGTACTTC. This translates into CASSLLPGLETQYF.

V usage is TRBV5-4 and J usage is TRBJ1-3; D gene ambiguous. The V gene lost 0 bases and the J gene lost 0 bases, with 13 bases spanning the gap. Germline V gene lookup returns CDR1 SGHNT and CDR2 YYREEE (reference sequence). The CDR3 spans 17 residues. The CDR3 spells CASSLGGRGPSGNTIYF. The CDR3 DNA reads TGTGCCAGCAGCTTGGGGGGTAGAGGTCCCTCTGGAAACACCATATATTTT.

V is TRBV6-6 and J is TRBJ2-7; 9 bases map to TRBD1. V lost 11 bases and J lost 7; bases outside the gene matches: 12. Germline CDR1 is MNHNY and CDR2 is SVGAGI (reference sequence). The CDR3 covers 13 residues. The CDR3 is CASGGTGRTEQYF. Here the CDR3 DNA reads TGTGCCTCGGGCGGGACAGGGAGGACGGAGCAGTACTTC.

The chain couples TRBV6-1 to TRBJ1-5; 8 positions agree with TRBD1. Trimming removed 10 bases from V and 1 base from J; junction bases left unmatched: 6. Germline V gene lookup returns CDR1 MNHNS and CDR2 SASEGT. The CDR3 runs 14 residues. This CDR3 is CAISDRASNQPQHF. CDR3 in DNA: TGTGCCATCTCGGACAGGGCGAGCAATCAGCCCCAGCATTTT.

This clone appeared a few times. The chain combines TRBV5-1 with TRBJ1-1; D is undetermined. The CDR3 is made up of 11 amino acids. The ends were cut back, 0 bases at V and 7 bases at J, with 4 bases in the middle. The germline V gene encodes CDR1 SGHRS and CDR2 YFSETQ. The CDR3 spells CASSLASEAFF. The CDR3 region has the DNA TGCGCCAGCAGCTTGGCTAGTGAAGCTTTCTTT.